This T cell receptor beta chain was recovered during a study of CD8+ T cells in alopecia areata. Only a few counts were recorded for this clone. The genes are named according to mouse. The read terminates 4 residues before the CDR3 end, so the remaining end is supplied by the germline J gene. The CDR3 is 14 residues long. Germline V gene data show CDR1 as NSHNY and CDR2 as SYGAGN. The V segment lost 4 bases and the J segment 4 bases; nucleotides outside the gene matches: 4. Isolated RNA was reverse transcribed into cDNA used as the sequencing template. This table comes from immunoSEQ multiplex PCR, and its TCRdb copy is limited to in-frame clones, with some not included. This repertoire holds over 100,000 clones, and none appear only once.

This rearrangement joins TRBV13-1 to TRBJ1-2; TRBD1 aligns across 10 bases. The TCR sequence derives from a C3H/HeJ mouse with alopecia areata. Strain MHC haplotype: H2-k. Sequences were obtained from lesional skin. The sequenced CDR3 bases are TGTGCCAGCAGTTGGACAGGGGGGGGCTCC. Protein product: CASSWTGGGS. In full, the CDR3 reads CASSWTGGGSDYTF.